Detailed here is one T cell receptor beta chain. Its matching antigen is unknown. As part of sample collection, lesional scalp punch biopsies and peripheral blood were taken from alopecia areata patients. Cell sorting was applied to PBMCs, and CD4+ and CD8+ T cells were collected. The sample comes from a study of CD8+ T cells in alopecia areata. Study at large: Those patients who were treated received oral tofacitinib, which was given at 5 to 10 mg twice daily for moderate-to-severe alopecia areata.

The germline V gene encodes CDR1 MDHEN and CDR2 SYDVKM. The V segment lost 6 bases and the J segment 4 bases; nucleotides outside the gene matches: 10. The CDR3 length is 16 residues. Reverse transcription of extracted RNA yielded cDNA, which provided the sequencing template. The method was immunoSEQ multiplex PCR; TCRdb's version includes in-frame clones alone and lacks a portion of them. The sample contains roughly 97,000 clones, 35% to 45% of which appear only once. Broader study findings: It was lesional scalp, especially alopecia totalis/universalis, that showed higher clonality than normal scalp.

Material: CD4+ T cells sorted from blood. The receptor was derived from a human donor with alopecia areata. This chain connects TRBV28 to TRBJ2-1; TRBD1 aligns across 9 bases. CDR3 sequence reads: CASSTRRTGVYNEQFF. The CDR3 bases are TGTGCCAGCAGCACCCGAAGGACAGGGGTATACAATGAGCAGTTCTTC.